Listed here is a single TCR beta chain. The antigen is unknown. This specimen comes from a study of radiotherapy plus CTLA-4 blockade in lung cancer. Study context: Across the patients, objective responses occurred in approximately 18%, and disease control in roughly 30%.

Findings and caveats of the study: In blood, TCR clones derived from the tumor expanded after radiotherapy plus ipilimumab. According to reports, early shifts in blood T cell clones, alongside interferon-beta, forecast response most accurately.

Trimming cost V 0 bases and J 1 base, with 18 bases left between them. CDR3 length equals 17 residues. The germline V gene encodes CDR1 SQVTM and CDR2 ANQGSEA. TCRdb keeps only in-frame clones here, not all; method: immunoSEQ multiplex PCR. Among 45,000 or so clones, approximately 76% were seen once, and the ten largest hold 8.5% to 14%. Ipilimumab CTLA-4 blockade and focal radiation were given to patients with chemo-refractory metastatic non-small-cell lung cancer. The V call is TRBV29-1, the J call TRBJ2-5; D gene unclear. This material consisted of peripheral blood, taken from a patient treated with radiotherapy plus ipilimumab. The source of this sequence is a human donor with non-small cell lung cancer who had stable disease on radiotherapy plus ipilimumab. DNA for the CDR3: TGCAGCGTTGAAGATGAGTTCCAGACATTGAGCCAAGAGACCCAGTACTTC. Translation: CSVEDEFQTLSQETQYF.